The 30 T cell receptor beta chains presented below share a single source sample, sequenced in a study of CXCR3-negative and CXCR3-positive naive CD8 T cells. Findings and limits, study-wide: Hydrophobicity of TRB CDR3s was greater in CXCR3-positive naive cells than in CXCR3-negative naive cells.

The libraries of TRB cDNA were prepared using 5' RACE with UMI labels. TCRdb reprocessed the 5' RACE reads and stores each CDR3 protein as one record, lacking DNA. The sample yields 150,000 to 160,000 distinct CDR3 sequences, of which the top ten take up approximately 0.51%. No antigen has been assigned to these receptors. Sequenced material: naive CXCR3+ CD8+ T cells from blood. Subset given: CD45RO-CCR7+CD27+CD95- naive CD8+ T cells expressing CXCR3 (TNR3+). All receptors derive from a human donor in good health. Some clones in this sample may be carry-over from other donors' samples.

CDR3 sequence: CASSLSGAGNYNEQFF. This sequence joins TRBV19 and TRBJ2-1; TCRdb gives TRBD2 as the D gene, but with no DNA this cannot be confirmed. CDR3 size: 16 residues. The germline gives CDR1 LNHDA, CDR2 SQIVND (reference sequence).

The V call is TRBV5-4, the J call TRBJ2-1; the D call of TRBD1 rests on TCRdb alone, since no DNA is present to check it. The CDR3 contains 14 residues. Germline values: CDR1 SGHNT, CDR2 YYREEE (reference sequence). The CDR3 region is CASSPGQGFNEQFF.

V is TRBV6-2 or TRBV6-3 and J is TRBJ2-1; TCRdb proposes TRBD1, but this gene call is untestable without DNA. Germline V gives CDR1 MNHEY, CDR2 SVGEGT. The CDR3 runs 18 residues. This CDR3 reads CASRPGTHTRAPYNEQFF.

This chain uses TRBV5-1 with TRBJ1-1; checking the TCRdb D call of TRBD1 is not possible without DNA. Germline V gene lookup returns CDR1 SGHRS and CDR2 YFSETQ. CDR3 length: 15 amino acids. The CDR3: CASSPGQGTGTEAFF.

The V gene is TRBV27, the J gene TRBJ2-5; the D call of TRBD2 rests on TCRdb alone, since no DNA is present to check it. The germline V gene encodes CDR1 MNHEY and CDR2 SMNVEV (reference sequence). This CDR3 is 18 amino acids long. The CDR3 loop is CASSRRAGLAGAQETQYF.

The CDR3 reads CASRPGGGGEQYF. The chain recombines TRBV12-3 or TRBV12-4 with TRBJ2-7; TCRdb returns TRBD1, unconfirmable since there is no DNA. This CDR3 has 13 amino acids.

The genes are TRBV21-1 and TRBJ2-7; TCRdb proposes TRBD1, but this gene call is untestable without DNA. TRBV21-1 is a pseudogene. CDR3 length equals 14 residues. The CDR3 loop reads CASSPRGGQREQYF.

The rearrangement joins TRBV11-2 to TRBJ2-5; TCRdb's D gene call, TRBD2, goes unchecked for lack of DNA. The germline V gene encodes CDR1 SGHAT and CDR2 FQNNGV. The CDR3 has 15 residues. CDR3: CASSFGASKKETQYF. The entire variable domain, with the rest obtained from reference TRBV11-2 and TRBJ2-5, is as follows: EAGVAQSPRYKIIEKRQSVAFWCNPISGHATLYWYQQILGQGPKLLIQFQNNGVVDDSQLPKDRFSAERLKGVDSTLKIQPAKLEDSAVYLCASSFGASKKETQYFGPGTRLLVL.

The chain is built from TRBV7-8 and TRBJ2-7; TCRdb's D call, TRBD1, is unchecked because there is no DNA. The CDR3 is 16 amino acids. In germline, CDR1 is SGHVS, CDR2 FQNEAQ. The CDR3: CASSPTRGRSSYEQYF.

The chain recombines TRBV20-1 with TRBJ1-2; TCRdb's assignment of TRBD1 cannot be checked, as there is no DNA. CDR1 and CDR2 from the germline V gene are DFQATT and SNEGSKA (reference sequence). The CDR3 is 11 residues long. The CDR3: CSARTGYGYTF.

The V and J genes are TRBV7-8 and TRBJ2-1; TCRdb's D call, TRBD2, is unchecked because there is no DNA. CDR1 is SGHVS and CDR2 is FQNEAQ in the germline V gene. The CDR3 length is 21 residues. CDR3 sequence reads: CASSLTGEIAGGLMPHNEQFF.

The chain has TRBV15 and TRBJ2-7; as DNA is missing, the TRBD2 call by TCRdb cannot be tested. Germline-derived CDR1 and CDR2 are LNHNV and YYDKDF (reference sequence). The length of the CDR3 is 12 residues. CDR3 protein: CATSRDRGEQYF.

The CDR3 is CASSLDRGENTGELFF. This chain links TRBV5-1 with TRBJ2-2; lacking DNA, the TRBD2 call made by TCRdb goes unchecked. The CDR3 length is 16 residues. Looked up from germline, CDR1 is SGHRS and CDR2 is YFSETQ.

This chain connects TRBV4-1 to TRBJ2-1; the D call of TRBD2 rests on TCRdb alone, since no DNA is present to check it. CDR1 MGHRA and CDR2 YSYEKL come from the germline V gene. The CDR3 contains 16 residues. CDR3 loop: CASSQVFGGAADEQFF.

CDR3: CASSDGTGANYGYTF. The rearrangement uses TRBV25-1 and TRBJ1-2; TCRdb gives TRBD1 as the D gene, but with no DNA this cannot be confirmed. CDR1 MGHDK and CDR2 SYGVNS come from the germline V gene. This CDR3 has 15 amino acids.

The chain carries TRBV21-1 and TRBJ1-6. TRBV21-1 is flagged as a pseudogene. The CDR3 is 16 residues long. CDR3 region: CASSLRPNSYNSPLHF.

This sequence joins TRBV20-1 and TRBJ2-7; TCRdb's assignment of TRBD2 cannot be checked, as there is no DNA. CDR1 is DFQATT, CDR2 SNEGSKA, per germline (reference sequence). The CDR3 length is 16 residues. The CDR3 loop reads CSARDFTSGGLYEQYF.

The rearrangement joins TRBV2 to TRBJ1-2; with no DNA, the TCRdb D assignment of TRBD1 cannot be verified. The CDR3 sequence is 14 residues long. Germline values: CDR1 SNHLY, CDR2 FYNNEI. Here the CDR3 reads CASSELAGVYGYTF.

CDR3 in amino acids: CASSILLLATGELFF. The rearrangement links TRBV4-1 to TRBJ2-2; there is no DNA to check the TCRdb D call of TRBD2. The CDR3 consists of 15 residues. Germline assignment: CDR1 MGHRA and CDR2 YSYEKL.

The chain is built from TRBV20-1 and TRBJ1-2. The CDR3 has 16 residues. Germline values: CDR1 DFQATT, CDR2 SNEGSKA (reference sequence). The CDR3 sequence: CSARDSPGPEGYGYTF.

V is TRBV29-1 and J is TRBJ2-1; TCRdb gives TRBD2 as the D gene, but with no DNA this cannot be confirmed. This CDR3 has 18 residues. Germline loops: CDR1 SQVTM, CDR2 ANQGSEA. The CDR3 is CSVSGTSGRARSYNEQFF.

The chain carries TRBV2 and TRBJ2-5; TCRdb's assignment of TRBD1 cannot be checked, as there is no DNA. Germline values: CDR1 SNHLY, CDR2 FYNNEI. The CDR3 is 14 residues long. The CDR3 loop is CASSVAGTWETQYF.

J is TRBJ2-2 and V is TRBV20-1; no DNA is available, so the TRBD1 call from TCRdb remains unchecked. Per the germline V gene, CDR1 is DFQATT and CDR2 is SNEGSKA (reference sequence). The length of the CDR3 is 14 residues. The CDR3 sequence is CSARSDRDTGELFF.

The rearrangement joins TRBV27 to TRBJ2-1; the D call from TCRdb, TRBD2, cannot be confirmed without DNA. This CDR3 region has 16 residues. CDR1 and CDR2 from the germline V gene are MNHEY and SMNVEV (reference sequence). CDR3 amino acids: CASSNRQAGGYNEQFF.

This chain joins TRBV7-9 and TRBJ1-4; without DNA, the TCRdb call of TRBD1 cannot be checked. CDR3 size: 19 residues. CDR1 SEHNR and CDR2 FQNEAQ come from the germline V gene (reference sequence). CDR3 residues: CASSPAPGQDPRGNEKLFF.

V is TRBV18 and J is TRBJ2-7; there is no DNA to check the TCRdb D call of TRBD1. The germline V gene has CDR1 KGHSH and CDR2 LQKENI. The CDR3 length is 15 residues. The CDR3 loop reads CASSPRTGARYEQYF.

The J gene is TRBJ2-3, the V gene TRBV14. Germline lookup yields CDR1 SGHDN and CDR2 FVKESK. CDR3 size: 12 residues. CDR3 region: CASRLDGDTQYF.

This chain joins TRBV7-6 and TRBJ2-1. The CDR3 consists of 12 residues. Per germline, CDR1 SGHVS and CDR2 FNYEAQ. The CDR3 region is CASSSGIHEQFF. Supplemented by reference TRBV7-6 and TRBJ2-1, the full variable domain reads GAGVSQSPRYKVTKRGQDVALRCDPISGHVSLYWYRQALGQGPEFLTYFNYEAQQDKSGLPNDRFSAERPEGSISTLTIQRTEQRDSAMYRCASSSGIHEQFFGPGTRLTVL.

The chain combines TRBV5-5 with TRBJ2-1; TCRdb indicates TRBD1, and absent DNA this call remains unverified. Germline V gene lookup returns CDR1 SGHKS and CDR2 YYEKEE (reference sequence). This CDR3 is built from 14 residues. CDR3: CASSFTGGGNEQFF.

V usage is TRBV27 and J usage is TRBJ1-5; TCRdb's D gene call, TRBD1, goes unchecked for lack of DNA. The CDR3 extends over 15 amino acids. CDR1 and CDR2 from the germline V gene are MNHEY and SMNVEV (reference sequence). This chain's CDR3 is CASSLLGGGNQPQHF.